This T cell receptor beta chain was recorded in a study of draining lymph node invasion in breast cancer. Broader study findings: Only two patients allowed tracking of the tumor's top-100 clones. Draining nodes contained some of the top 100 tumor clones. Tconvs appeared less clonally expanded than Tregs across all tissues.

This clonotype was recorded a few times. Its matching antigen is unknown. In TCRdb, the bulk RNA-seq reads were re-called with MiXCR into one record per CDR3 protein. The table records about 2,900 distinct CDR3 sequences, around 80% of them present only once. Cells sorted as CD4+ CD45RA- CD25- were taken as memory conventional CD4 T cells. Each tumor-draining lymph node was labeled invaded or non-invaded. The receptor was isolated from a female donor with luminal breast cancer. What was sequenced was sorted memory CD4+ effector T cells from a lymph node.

The CDR3 nucleotides are TGTGCCAGCTCACCAACAGGGGACGGAAACACCATATATTTT. Its protein is CASSPTGDGNTIYF. V usage is TRBV18 and J usage is TRBJ1-3; 7 positions agree with TRBD1. The CDR3 runs to 14 residues. The V gene end was trimmed by 2 bases and the J gene end by 4 bases; junction bases not matched to a gene: 2. The germline gives CDR1 KGHSH, CDR2 LQKENI.